Below, one T cell receptor (beta chain) is given with its context. Random hexamers were used to reverse transcribe the RNA input (about 0.5 to 1 ug). TCRdb re-derived calls from the immunoSEQ multiplex PCR reads in MiXCR, one entry per CDR3 protein. Of 140,000 to 150,000 distinct CDR3 sequences listed, around 95% are singletons. These data are taken from a study of CD8 T cells in Susac syndrome. The CDR3 totals 14 residues. Germline V CDR1 and CDR2: KGHDR, SFDVKD. Trimming at V came to 4 bases and at J to 4 bases, leaving 4 bases not matched to a gene. This receptor was identified in a human donor with Susac syndrome. The chain recombines TRBV24-1 with TRBJ2-5; 8 bases line up with TRBD2. Specimen: CD4+ T cells from PBMCs. CDR3 in DNA: TGTGCCACCAGTGACCCAGCGGGAGCAGAGACCCAGTACTTC. As protein: CATSDPAGAETQYF.